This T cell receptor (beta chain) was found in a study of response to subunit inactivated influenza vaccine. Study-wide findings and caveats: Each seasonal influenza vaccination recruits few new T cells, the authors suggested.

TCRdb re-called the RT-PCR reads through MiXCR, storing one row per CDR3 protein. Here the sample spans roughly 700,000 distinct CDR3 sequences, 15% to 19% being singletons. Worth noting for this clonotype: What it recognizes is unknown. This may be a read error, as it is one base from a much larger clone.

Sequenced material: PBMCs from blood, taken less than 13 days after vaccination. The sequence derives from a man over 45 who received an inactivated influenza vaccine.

CDR3 sequence: CAISWDSYEQYF. In DNA form, the CDR3 reads TGTGCCATCAGTTGGGACAGCTACGAGCAGTACTTC. This chain joins TRBV10-3 and TRBJ2-7; TRBD1 matches at 7 bases. The CDR3 extends over 12 amino acids. Germline CDR1 ENHRY, CDR2 SYGVKD. The ends lost 5 bases at V and 3 bases at J; junction bases unmatched: 1.